This T cell receptor beta chain was found in a study of OX40 agonist ivuxolimab in advanced cancers. Study details: Dose-escalation patients suffered from hepatocellular carcinoma, melanoma, renal cell or head and neck cancer. Prior checkpoint blockade (anti-PD-1, anti-PD-L1 or anti-CTLA-4) was permitted; approximately 41% had it.

TCRdb's copy holds only in-frame clones and misses some; the assay was immunoSEQ multiplex PCR. The data contain tens of thousands of clones, about nine tenths of them singletons. General observations from the study: Low clonal expansion, among the lowest seen, marked partial responders at 0.1-3.0 mg/kg. Mean expanded clone counts were higher in CD8+ than CD4+ T cells.

In regard to this clone: Its matching antigen is unknown.

The origin of this receptor is an adult with an advanced solid tumor such as melanoma, head and neck, liver or kidney cancer. The sample consisted of CD4+ or CD8+ T cells sorted from blood, taken in a trial of the OX40 agonist ivuxolimab.

Written as DNA, the CDR3 is TGCGCCAGCAGCCAAGGCGGGGTGGGACAGGGGAAAGAGACCCAGTACTTC. Its protein is CASSQGGVGQGKETQYF. This chain connects TRBV4-3 to TRBJ2-5; 10 nucleotides align to TRBD1. The junction had 8 bases not matched to a gene; V was cut back by 1 base and J by 3 bases. Germline lookup yields CDR1 LGHNA and CDR2 YSLEER. The CDR3 spans 17 residues.